This TCR beta chain emerged from a study of cytomegalovirus exposure and HLA in healthy donors. Findings and caveats of the study: When a later analysis compared HLA-associated TCR beta chains with equally common others, the HLA-associated chains turned out to be more clonally expanded and to have lower generation probabilities.

Primers: 60 Vbeta forward and 13 Jbeta reverse. Profiled with immunoSEQ multiplex PCR; TCRdb holds only in-frame clones, not every one. The repertoire holds 95,000 to 120,000 clones, with 82% as singletons. Looked up from germline, CDR1 is LNHNV and CDR2 is YYDKDF (reference sequence). There are 14 residues in the CDR3. Trimming took 3 bases from V and 4 from J; bases not matched to a gene: 2. With regard to this clone: The antigen is not known. The sample holds other DNA sequences that translate to the same CDR3.

The sequence was collected from a young woman in good health and CMV-seronegative. J is TRBJ2-5 and V is TRBV15; TRBD1 matches 10 bases. The sample consisted of PBMCs. The CDR3 bases are TGTGCCACCAGCAGGGACAGGGGGAGAGAGACCCAGTACTTC. Translated, it gives CATSRDRGRETQYF.